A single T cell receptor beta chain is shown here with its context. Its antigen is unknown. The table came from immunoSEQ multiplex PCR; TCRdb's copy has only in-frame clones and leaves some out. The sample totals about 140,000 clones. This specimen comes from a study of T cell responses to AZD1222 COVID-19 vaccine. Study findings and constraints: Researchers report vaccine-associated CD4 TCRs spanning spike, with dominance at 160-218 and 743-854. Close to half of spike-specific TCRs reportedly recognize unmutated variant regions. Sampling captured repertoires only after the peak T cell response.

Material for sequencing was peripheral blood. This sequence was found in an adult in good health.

CDR3 loop: CASSLESGELFF. The CDR3 nucleotides read TGTGCCAGCAGTTTAGAGTCCGGGGAGCTGTTTTTT. The chain joins TRBV28 to TRBJ2-2; D gene unclear. Germline CDR1 is MDHEN and CDR2 is SYDVKM. This CDR3 is built from 12 residues. V lost 2 bases to trimming and J lost 6 bases, with 4 bases between them.